What follows are 30 T cell receptor beta chains derived from one specimen sequenced in a study of T cell changes during pregnancy in multiple sclerosis. This table comes from immunoSEQ multiplex PCR, and its TCRdb copy is limited to in-frame clones, with some not included. The table has 66,000 or so clones, about 87% seen once. Sample: peripheral blood, taken in the first trimester of pregnancy. Receptors originate from a female donor in good health, enrolled as a control in a pregnancy study.

This chain connects TRBV19 to TRBJ1-5; 10 nucleotides agree with TRBD1. This CDR3 has 15 residues. CDR1 is LNHDA and CDR2 is SQIVND in the germline V gene (reference sequence). The V gene end was trimmed by 4 bases and the J gene end by 7 bases; junction bases not matched to a gene: 7. The CDR3 nucleotides are TGTGCCAGTAGTAGAACCGGGACAGGGGACCAGCCCCAGCATTTT. Residues: CASSRTGTGDQPQHF.

V gene TRBV6-5 combines with J gene TRBJ2-1; 10 bases align to TRBD1. The CDR3 sequence is 16 residues long. V shed 4 bases, J shed 4 bases, and the junction held 7 bases outside the gene matches. The germline V gene has CDR1 MNHEY and CDR2 SVGAGI. Here the CDR3 reads CASSSNRDRGYNEQFF. CDR3 sequence (DNA): TGTGCCAGCAGTTCTAACCGGGACAGGGGTTACAATGAGCAGTTCTTC.

The chain combines TRBV27 with TRBJ1-2; possibly TRBD1 for D (5 bases). V lost 8 bases, J lost 5 bases, and 15 bases lay in between. Germline values: CDR1 MNHEY, CDR2 SMNVEV (reference sequence). The CDR3 runs to 13 residues. Here the CDR3 DNA reads TGTGCCAGCTCAAGATTAGGGGTTTATGGCTACACCTTC. Its protein is CASSRLGVYGYTF.

The chain couples TRBV9 to TRBJ1-1; D gene unclear. The CDR3 totals 13 residues. The V gene's germline CDR1 is SGDLS and CDR2 YYNGEE. V dropped 4 bases and J dropped 11 bases, with 18 bases sitting between them. This chain's CDR3 is CASSIDRAGGAFF. The DNA for the CDR3 is TGTGCCAGCAGCATAGACCGGGCCGGAGGGGCTTTCTTT.

V is TRBV5-1 and J is TRBJ1-4; TRBD1 aligns across 7 bases. Germline V gives CDR1 SGHRS, CDR2 YFSETQ. The CDR3 contains 15 residues. With V trimmed by 0 bases and J by 8 bases, 7 bases remained unmatched. The CDR3 DNA sequence: TGCGCCAGCAGCTTGGCGACAGGGCGGGGAGAAAAACTGTTTTTT. Encoded protein: CASSLATGRGEKLFF.

The CDR3 spells CASGLLSGQPQHF. The CDR3 bases are TGTGCTAGTGGTTTGTTATCGGGACAGCCCCAGCATTTT. V is TRBV12-5 and J is TRBJ1-5; D is undetermined. The CDR3 extends over 13 amino acids. Trimming removed 2 bases from V and 7 bases from J, with 9 bases in between. Germline loops: CDR1 LGHNT, CDR2 FRNRAP.

The chain carries TRBV19 and TRBJ2-1; D is unclear. The germline gives CDR1 LNHDA, CDR2 SQIVND (reference sequence). V lost 5 bases, J lost 1 base, and 6 bases lay in between. The CDR3 has 13 residues. CDR3 sequence reads: CASSRRSYNEQFF. The CDR3 DNA reads as TGTGCCAGTAGTCGGAGATCCTACAATGAGCAGTTCTTC.

This clone was found a few times. The genes are TRBV30 and TRBJ1-2; no clear D. The CDR3 runs to 11 residues. Germline values: CDR1 GTSNPN, CDR2 SVGIG (reference sequence). Deletions cut 0 bases from V and 3 bases from J, with 2 bases between. The CDR3 loop is CAWSVYYGYTF. The DNA of the CDR3 is TGTGCCTGGAGTGTCTACTATGGCTACACCTTC.

This clone was recorded a few times. The gene calls are TRBV4-2 and TRBJ1-1, with 7 bases identical to TRBD1. V dropped 3 bases and J dropped 5; count of bases not matched to a gene: 3. CDR1 is LGHNA, CDR2 YNFKEQ, per germline. CDR3 length equals 13 residues. This CDR3 is CASSHPTGTEAFF. The DNA for the CDR3 is TGTGCCAGCAGCCACCCGACAGGGACTGAAGCTTTCTTT.

This chain connects TRBV7-2 to TRBJ1-6; TRBD1 might be the D (5 bases). This CDR3 spans 16 amino acids. The V gene lost 0 bases and the J gene lost 2 bases, with 8 bases spanning the gap. Germline CDR1 reads SGHTA; CDR2 reads FQGNSA. As DNA, the CDR3 is TGTGCCAGCAGCTTAGCGCCAGGGACCTATAATTCACCCCTCCACTTT. Amino acids: CASSLAPGTYNSPLHF.

The chain carries TRBV6-5 and TRBJ1-1; 8 bases map to TRBD1. V was pared by 0 bases and J by 4 bases, with 4 bases of the junction left unmatched. Germline CDR1 and CDR2: MNHEY and SVGAGI. There are 15 residues in the CDR3. CDR3 DNA sequence: TGTGCCAGCAGTTACTCGAGACAGGGGACCACTGAAGCTTTCTTT. As protein: CASSYSRQGTTEAFF.

V usage is TRBV5-1 and J usage is TRBJ1-3; D not certain. V shed 3 bases and J shed 0 bases, with 10 bases lying between them. From germline, CDR1 is SGHRS and CDR2 YFSETQ. The CDR3 consists of 15 residues. CDR3 sequence: CASSYSRGSGNTIYF. CDR3 nucleotide sequence: TGCGCCAGCAGCTATTCTCGGGGCTCTGGAAACACCATATATTTT.

The chain uses TRBV5-6 and TRBJ2-7; 8 bases fit TRBD1. The CDR3 totals 15 residues. Germline CDR1 reads SGHDT; CDR2 reads YYEEEE. V was clipped by 2 bases and J by 4 bases; unmatched bases: 8. The CDR3 DNA follows: TGTGCCAGCAGCTTTGACAGGGGCCGCCGATACGAGCAGTACTTC. Protein product: CASSFDRGRRYEQYF.

V and J are TRBV10-3 and TRBJ2-4, with 8 bases matching TRBD1. CDR1 and CDR2 from the germline V gene are ENHRY and SYGVKD. V lost 4 bases and J lost 9; bases outside the gene matches: 14. The CDR3 length is 16 residues. The CDR3 DNA reads as TGTGCCATCAGTGCGGGTACAGGGGGTCAGGGTGTCATTCAGTACTTC. This gives the protein CAISAGTGGQGVIQYF.

V usage is TRBV4-2 and J usage is TRBJ2-1, with a possible D match to TRBD1 (6 bases). The CDR3 is 18 residues long. The V and J ends lost 1 base and 2 bases respectively, with 18 bases between them. Germline CDR1 reads LGHNA; CDR2 reads YNFKEQ. The CDR3 loop is CASSQVVKQGITYNEQFF. In DNA form, the CDR3 reads TGTGCCAGCAGCCAAGTTGTAAAACAGGGAATCACCTACAATGAGCAGTTCTTC.

The rearrangement joins TRBV10-2 to TRBJ2-5; possibly TRBD1 for D (6 bases). Trimming took off 8 bases at V and 2 bases at J, with 12 bases between the two ends. The germline V gene encodes CDR1 WSHSY and CDR2 SAAADI. The CDR3 spans 13 residues. The CDR3 nucleotides read TGCGCCAGCGGAGGACAGTCTCAAGAGACCCAGTACTTC. Its protein product is CASGGQSQETQYF.

The chain is built from TRBV5-5 and TRBJ1-5; 11 positions agree with TRBD1. V shed 4 bases and J 6 bases; nucleotides not matched to a gene: 9. This CDR3 has 16 amino acids. Per the germline V gene, CDR1 is SGHKS and CDR2 is YYEKEE (reference sequence). The CDR3 DNA is TGTGCCAGCAGCCCACGGACAGGGGGCGCCGGTCAGCCCCAGCATTTT. This encodes CASSPRTGGAGQPQHF.

In this sample, this clone turned up once. The genes are TRBV19 and TRBJ1-4; D is unresolved. Trimming shortened V by 3 bases and J by 4 bases, and 12 bases separated the two germline ends. The germline V gene has CDR1 LNHDA and CDR2 SQIVND (reference sequence). CDR3 length equals 15 residues. The CDR3 DNA follows: TGTGCCAGTAGTATCGTCGGCGGCTTTAATGAAAAACTGTTTTTT. It codes for CASSIVGGFNEKLFF.

The chain has TRBV4-2 and TRBJ2-3; perhaps TRBD2 as D (5 bases). The germline V gene has CDR1 LGHNA and CDR2 YNFKEQ. The CDR3 contains 15 residues. Trimming took 6 bases from V and 1 from J, leaving 14 bases between them. CDR3 sequence: CASSRKFGGTDTQYF. The CDR3 bases are TGTGCCAGCAGTCGAAAGTTCGGGGGCACAGATACGCAGTATTTT.

The count of this clone is one. V is TRBV7-9 and J is TRBJ2-2; TRBD2 is a possible D gene (6 bases). Per the germline V gene, CDR1 is SEHNR and CDR2 is FQNEAQ (reference sequence). V shed 0 bases and J shed 3 bases, with 8 bases lying between them. There are 15 residues in the CDR3. CDR3 loop: CASSLASGDTGELFF. In DNA form, the CDR3 reads TGTGCCAGCAGCTTAGCGTCGGGGGACACCGGGGAGCTGTTTTTT. The full variable domain, in which reference TRBV7-9 and TRBJ2-2 provide the parts outside the CDR3, is DTGVSQNPRHKITKRGQNVTFRCDPISEHNRLYWYRQTLGQGPEFLTYFQNEAQLEKSRLLSDRFSAERPKGSFSTLEIQRTEQGDSAMYLCASSLASGDTGELFFGEGSRLTVL.

This clone was observed once. The chain couples TRBV5-8 to TRBJ2-3; a weak D match, TRBD1 (6 bases). Germline V gene data show CDR1 as SGHTS and CDR2 as YDEGEE. Trimming left V 0 bases short and J 6 bases short, with 11 bases between. This CDR3 spans 14 amino acids. As DNA, the CDR3 is TGTGCCAGCAGCTTGGCGTTGGGGGCTGATACGCAGTATTTT. Translation gives CASSLALGADTQYF.

The chain has TRBV4-1 and TRBJ1-4; 7 bases fit TRBD1. The CDR3 extends over 15 amino acids. J gave up 5 bases and V 3 bases, and 6 bases lay outside the gene matches. Germline CDR1 and CDR2: MGHRA and YSYEKL. CDR3: CASSHPGQANEKLFF. As DNA, the CDR3 is TGCGCCAGCAGCCATCCCGGACAGGCAAATGAAAAACTGTTTTTT.

The chain carries TRBV5-1 and TRBJ1-1, with D tentatively TRBD1 (6 bases). The V gene lost 2 bases and the J gene lost 3 bases, with 8 bases spanning the gap. This CDR3 is 13 amino acids long. Germline CDR1 is SGHRS and CDR2 is YFSETQ. Here the CDR3 DNA reads TGCGCCAGCAGCTTATGGACAGACACTGAAGCTTTCTTT. Protein: CASSLWTDTEAFF.

The chain couples TRBV30 to TRBJ1-2, with 8 positions matching TRBD1. Looked up from germline, CDR1 is GTSNPN and CDR2 is SVGIG (reference sequence). The trim removed 2 bases at V and 6 bases at J, leaving 11 bases unmatched. The CDR3 spans 15 residues. This chain's CDR3 is CAWSIQPRGRDGYTF. The DNA of the CDR3 is TGTGCCTGGAGTATCCAGCCCAGGGGGCGCGATGGCTACACCTTC.

Points on this clone: Other DNA sequences within the sample encode an identical CDR3. The chain is built from TRBV9 and TRBJ2-7; a weak D match, TRBD2 (6 bases). The germline V gene encodes CDR1 SGDLS and CDR2 YYNGEE. Trimming took off 0 bases at V and 4 bases at J, with 14 bases between the two ends. The CDR3 spans 15 residues. The CDR3 coding sequence is TGTGCCAGCAGCGTAGCGGCGGGGACGACGTACGAGCAGTACTTC. As protein: CASSVAAGTTYEQYF.

V gene TRBV27 combines with J gene TRBJ1-4; 9 positions agree with TRBD1. CDR1 is MNHEY, CDR2 SMNVEV, per germline (reference sequence). CDR3 length: 17 amino acids. Trimming at V came to 5 bases and at J to 7 bases, leaving 14 bases not matched to a gene. The CDR3 sequence is CASSHPRDREGTEKLFF. DNA of the CDR3: TGTGCCAGCAGTCACCCCCGGGACAGGGAGGGAACTGAAAAACTGTTTTTT.

The chain couples TRBV15 to TRBJ2-3; TRBD2 matches at 9 bases. The V segment lost 1 base and the J segment 2 bases; nucleotides outside the gene matches: 7. This CDR3 is 17 amino acids long. CDR1 is LNHNV, CDR2 YYDKDF, per germline (reference sequence). CDR3 residues: CATSRGLAGSDTDTQYF. The CDR3 nucleotides read TGTGCCACCAGCAGAGGGCTAGCGGGGAGCGACACAGATACGCAGTATTTT.

This rearrangement joins TRBV7-8 to TRBJ1-1, with D uncertain. The germline gives CDR1 SGHVS, CDR2 FQNEAQ. Between the trimmed V and J ends, which lost 5 bases and 0 bases, there was a span of 13 bases. This CDR3 is built from 15 residues. The chain's CDR3 is CASSVSTGMNTEAFF. CDR3 coding DNA: TGTGCCAGCAGCGTCTCGACGGGGATGAACACTGAAGCTTTCTTT.

The rearrangement uses TRBV7-4 and TRBJ1-6; TRBD1 aligns across 7 bases. CDR3 length: 14 residues. J lost 10 bases, V lost 6 bases, and 9 bases had no gene match. Germline CDR1 reads SGHVT; CDR2 reads SQSDAQ. The CDR3 DNA reads TGTGCCAGCAGACACAGGGGTGTGGTCTCACCCCTCCACTTT. This sequence encodes CASRHRGVVSPLHF. The complete variable domain, with remaining parts taken from reference TRBV7-4 and TRBJ1-6, reads GAGVSQSPRYKVAKRGRDVALRCDSISGHVTLYWYRQTLGQGSEVLTYSQSDAQRDKSGRPSGRFSAERPERSVSTLKIQRTEQGDSAVYLCASRHRGVVSPLHFGNGTRLTVT.

This chain connects TRBV2 to TRBJ1-1; D is possibly TRBD1 (6 bases). Trimming stripped 0 bases from V and 5 bases from J, with 13 bases between. Per the germline V gene, CDR1 is SNHLY and CDR2 is FYNNEI. CDR3 length equals 15 residues. Here the CDR3 DNA reads TGTGCCAGCAGTGAAGCGCTTGCAGGGGAGACTGAAGCTTTCTTT. Its protein is CASSEALAGETEAFF. Together with reference TRBV2 and TRBJ1-1, the CDR3 gives the full variable domain: EPEVTQTPSHQVTQMGQEVILRCVPISNHLYFYWYRQILGQKVEFLVSFYNNEISEKSEIFDDQFSVERPDGSNFTLKIRSTKLEDSAMYFCASSEALAGETEAFFGQGTRLTVV.